Presented here are 28 T cell receptor beta chains from one specimen sequenced in a study of shared clonotypes between healthy human individuals. The repertoire was sequenced with immunoSEQ multiplex PCR; TCRdb's copy has only in-frame clones and lacks some. The profile shows millions of clones, more than 80% of them singletons. The sample consisted of naive CD4+ T cells from PBMCs. Subset in this sample: CD45RA+ positively selected. The receptors were sampled from a man in his late teens or twenties in good health. Some clones in this sample may be carry-over from other donors' samples.

The gene calls are TRBV5-6 and TRBJ2-7; D not certain. Trimming shortened V by 4 bases and J by 2 bases, and 13 bases separated the two germline ends. Germline V gene data show CDR1 as SGHDT and CDR2 as YYEEEE. The CDR3 is 14 amino acids. This CDR3 is CASSPIHGAYEQYF. In DNA form, the CDR3 reads TGTGCCAGCAGCCCCATCCACGGCGCCTACGAGCAGTACTTC.

The chain employs TRBV28 and TRBJ1-4; D gene uncertain. The CDR3 covers 14 residues. CDR1 is MDHEN, CDR2 SYDVKM, per germline. Trimming took off 5 bases at V and 3 bases at J, with 10 bases between the two ends. The CDR3 here is CASSSPGPNEKLFF. The CDR3 nucleotides are TGTGCCAGCAGTAGTCCGGGTCCTAATGAAAAACTGTTTTTT.

The chain has TRBV28 and TRBJ2-1, with 8 bases matching TRBD2. The J segment lost 0 bases and the V segment lost 3 bases, leaving 25 bases of the junction unmatched. The CDR3 covers 23 residues. CDR1 and CDR2 from the germline V gene are MDHEN and SYDVKM. CDR3 loop: CASSFGRGLAFKLTGLSYNEQFF. DNA of the CDR3: TGTGCCAGCAGTTTCGGGAGGGGTCTGGCTTTCAAATTAACAGGGCTCTCCTACAATGAGCAGTTCTTC.

This clone appeared once. The chain carries TRBV5-6 and TRBJ2-7; 7 nucleotides agree with TRBD1. This CDR3 has 16 amino acids. Germline loops: CDR1 SGHDT, CDR2 YYEEEE. The V segment lost 4 bases and the J segment 2 bases; nucleotides outside the gene matches: 12. The CDR3 here is CASSPLGGASTYEQYF. The DNA of the CDR3 is TGTGCCAGCAGCCCCCTAGGGGGCGCTTCGACCTACGAGCAGTACTTC.

A few counts support this clone. The chain carries TRBV5-1 and TRBJ1-1, with D tentatively TRBD1 (5 bases). V was clipped by 0 bases and J by 3 bases, with 15 bases between them. Germline V lookup: CDR1 SGHRS, CDR2 YFSETQ. The CDR3 is 16 residues long. This CDR3 reads CASSLGDSVGDTEAFF. CDR3 in DNA: TGCGCCAGCAGCTTGGGCGACAGCGTCGGGGACACTGAAGCTTTCTTT.

The chain uses TRBV6-1 and TRBJ1-5; D possibly corresponds to TRBD1 (5 bases). Germline assignment: CDR1 MNHNS and CDR2 SASEGT. This CDR3 spans 12 amino acids. The V end lost 6 bases, the J end lost 7 bases, and 10 bases lay between the germline ends. CDR3 loop: CASRGEIQPQHF. Here the CDR3 DNA reads TGTGCCAGCAGAGGGGAAATACAGCCCCAGCATTTT.

This clone was detected only once. This chain joins TRBV18 and TRBJ2-7, with D unresolved. Looked up from germline, CDR1 is KGHSH and CDR2 is LQKENI. V shed 3 bases and J shed 1 base, with 16 bases lying between them. The CDR3 is 16 residues long. In DNA, the CDR3 is TGTGCCAGCTCACCTTTTGTCCAGCCCGCATCCTACGAGCAGTACTTC. Translated, it gives CASSPFVQPASYEQYF.

The table lists this clone with a few counts. The J gene is TRBJ2-7, the V gene TRBV7-6; D not resolved. CDR1 is SGHVS, CDR2 FNYEAQ, per germline. V lost 5 bases and J lost 6, with 14 bases in between. The CDR3 spans 13 residues. CDR3 region: CASSQVLSPEQYF. CDR3 DNA: TGTGCCAGCAGCCAAGTCCTGTCCCCCGAGCAGTACTTC.

The chain employs TRBV9 and TRBJ2-7; the match to TRBD2 covers 7 bases. CDR1 and CDR2 (germline): SGDLS, YYNGEE. This CDR3 region has 16 residues. V lost 3 bases, J lost 4 bases, and 13 bases stayed unmatched. In DNA form, the CDR3 reads TGTGCCAGCAGCGCCGGGGGGACTGCCCTCGGGTACGAGCAGTACTTC. As protein: CASSAGGTALGYEQYF.

This chain joins TRBV18 and TRBJ2-6; 7 bases agree with TRBD1. J gave up 2 bases and V 4 bases, and 8 bases lay outside the gene matches. Germline assignment: CDR1 KGHSH and CDR2 LQKENI. The CDR3 sequence is 17 residues long. The CDR3 DNA reads as TGTGCCAGCTCACAGAGACTCACAGGGGCTGGGGCCAACGTCCTGACTTTC. Protein sequence: CASSQRLTGAGANVLTF.

The chain couples TRBV19 to TRBJ1-5; unclear D gene. This CDR3 spans 15 amino acids. V lost 4 bases and J lost 3, with 13 bases in between. Per germline, CDR1 LNHDA and CDR2 SQIVND (reference sequence). The CDR3 coding sequence is TGTGCCAGTAGTAACTTTGGCAGCAACAATCAGCCCCAGCATTTT. Translating gives CASSNFGSNNQPQHF. Using reference TRBV19 and TRBJ1-5 for the parts outside the CDR3, the full variable domain is DGGITQSPKYLFRKEGQNVTLSCEQNLNHDAMYWYRQDPGQGLRLIYYSQIVNDFQKGDIAEGYSVSREKKESFPLTVTSAQKNPTAFYLCASSNFGSNNQPQHFGDGTRLSIL.

The genes are TRBV5-1 and TRBJ2-5; D is unclear. This CDR3 has 12 residues. The germline V gene has CDR1 SGHRS and CDR2 YFSETQ. V was shortened by 4 bases and J by 2 bases, with 6 bases between the two germline ends. In DNA form, the CDR3 reads TGCGCCAGCAGCCCGAAACAAGAGACCCAGTACTTC. Its protein is CASSPKQETQYF.

This rearrangement joins TRBV7-2 to TRBJ2-7; a weak D match, TRBD2 (5 bases). There are 15 residues in the CDR3. V was pared by 1 base and J by 3 bases, with 13 bases between. Germline loops: CDR1 SGHTA, CDR2 FQGNSA. DNA for the CDR3: TGTGCCAGCAGCTTAGAGGGTAGCGCAATCTACGAGCAGTACTTC. Translation gives CASSLEGSAIYEQYF.

On this clone: Other DNA sequences within the sample encode an identical CDR3. V and J are TRBV5-1 and TRBJ2-1, with TRBD2 matching over 7 bases. This CDR3 comprises 15 residues. Germline V gene sequence: CDR1 SGHRS, CDR2 YFSETQ. Trimming cost V 0 bases and J 3 bases; bases outside gene matches: 3. CDR3 coding DNA: TGCGCCAGCAGCTTGGGGTCTAGCGGCTACAATGAGCAGTTCTTC. This encodes CASSLGSSGYNEQFF.

The V gene is TRBV11-2, the J gene TRBJ2-2, with 9 bases identical to TRBD1. Germline V lookup: CDR1 SGHAT, CDR2 FQNNGV. Trimming cost V 0 bases and J 3 bases; bases outside gene matches: 8. CDR3 length: 18 amino acids. CDR3 in amino acids: CASSLEPPGQGHTGELFF. In DNA form, the CDR3 reads TGTGCCAGCAGCTTAGAACCCCCGGGACAGGGTCACACCGGGGAGCTGTTTTTT.

Comments on this clone: At the DNA level, this CDR3 is encoded by other sequences in the same sample as well. This rearrangement joins TRBV7-9 to TRBJ2-1; unclear D gene. The ends were cut back, 1 base at V and 9 bases at J, with 7 bases in the middle. This CDR3 comprises 12 residues. Looked up from germline, CDR1 is SEHNR and CDR2 is FQNEAQ (reference sequence). As DNA, the CDR3 is TGTGCCAGCAGCTTAGTCGGCTCTGAGCAGTTCTTC. This encodes CASSLVGSEQFF.

V is TRBV7-3 and J is TRBJ2-5, with D possibly TRBD1 on 5 matching bases. Trimming cost V 5 bases and J 4 bases, with 17 bases left between them. The germline V gene encodes CDR1 SGHTA and CDR2 FQGTGA. The CDR3 is 15 residues long. Here the CDR3 reads CASSPQGANIETQYF. CDR3 nucleotide sequence: TGTGCCAGCAGCCCCCAAGGGGCTAATATAGAGACCCAGTACTTC.

V is TRBV9 and J is TRBJ1-2; 7 bases fit TRBD1. The junction had 7 bases not matched to a gene; V was cut back by 4 bases and J by 1 base. The CDR3 extends over 15 amino acids. CDR1 and CDR2 (germline): SGDLS, YYNGEE. The CDR3 sequence: CASSSRQGLNYGYTF. CDR3 nucleotides: TGTGCCAGCAGCTCCAGACAGGGACTTAACTATGGCTACACCTTC.

This chain uses TRBV11-3 with TRBJ2-1, with 9 bases fitting TRBD1. The CDR3 contains 15 residues. Germline lookup yields CDR1 SGHNT and CDR2 YENEEA. V shed 5 bases and J 5 bases; nucleotides not matched to a gene: 7. CDR3 residues: CASSRNRDRDNEQFF. CDR3 nucleotides: TGTGCCAGCAGCCGGAACCGGGACAGGGACAATGAGCAGTTCTTC. The complete variable domain, with remaining parts taken from reference TRBV11-3 and TRBJ2-1, reads EAGVVQSPRYKIIEKKQPVAFWCNPISGHNTLYWYLQNLGQGPELLIRYENEEAVDDSQLPKDRFSAERLKGVDSTLKIQPAELGDSAVYLCASSRNRDRDNEQFFGPGTRLTVL.

A word on this clone: Additional DNA sequences in this sample encode the identical CDR3. The chain carries TRBV9 and TRBJ2-5, with TRBD2 as a possible D gene (5 bases). Germline CDR1 is SGDLS and CDR2 is YYNGEE. Deletions cut 0 bases from V and 2 bases from J, with 8 bases between. The CDR3 sequence is 14 residues long. Here the CDR3 reads CASSVGGRQETQYF. The CDR3 nucleotides are TGTGCCAGCAGCGTAGGAGGGAGACAAGAGACCCAGTACTTC.

This chain joins TRBV29-1 and TRBJ2-1; D is unclear. Germline CDR1 and CDR2: SQVTM and ANQGSEA. This CDR3 comprises 11 residues. V dropped 5 bases and J dropped 9 bases, with 11 bases sitting between them. This CDR3 is CSVHLPGEQFF. As DNA, the CDR3 is TGCAGCGTTCATCTCCCGGGTGAGCAGTTCTTC.

The chain combines TRBV28 with TRBJ1-3, with 8 bases aligning to TRBD1. V lost 0 bases to trimming and J lost 0 bases; unmatched junction nucleotides: 7. CDR1 MDHEN and CDR2 SYDVKM come from the germline V gene. The CDR3 is 18 residues long. This CDR3 reads CASSLWGRQGNSGNTIYF. As DNA, the CDR3 is TGTGCCAGCAGTTTATGGGGACGACAGGGGAACTCTGGAAACACCATATATTTT.

CDR3 nucleotide sequence: TGTGCCAGCAGCCGGGCTTTCACCGGGGAGCTGTTTTTT. This encodes CASSRAFTGELFF. This chain uses TRBV4-2 with TRBJ2-2, with D unresolved. V lost 4 bases and J 4 bases, leaving 7 bases between the germline ends. Germline CDR1 is LGHNA and CDR2 is YNFKEQ. The CDR3 is 13 residues long.

The chain links TRBV7-8 to TRBJ2-1; 10 nucleotides match TRBD2. The J segment lost 0 bases and the V segment lost 2 bases, leaving 13 bases of the junction unmatched. The CDR3 covers 20 residues. Per germline, CDR1 SGHVS and CDR2 FQNEAQ. The CDR3 sequence is CASSLRVRLAGKSSYNEQFF. In nucleotides, the CDR3 is TGTGCCAGCAGCTTAAGGGTTCGACTAGCGGGCAAGAGCTCCTACAATGAGCAGTTCTTC.

This chain links TRBV18 with TRBJ1-3; weak D call: TRBD1 (6 bases). Germline CDR1 KGHSH, CDR2 LQKENI. V shed 5 bases and J shed 0 bases, with 11 bases lying between them. CDR3 size: 15 residues. CDR3 residues: CASSGQGISGNTIYF. In DNA, the CDR3 is TGTGCCAGCTCAGGCCAGGGGATCTCTGGAAACACCATATATTTT.

V and J are TRBV6-5 and TRBJ1-3, with TRBD1 identical over 7 bases. Looked up from germline, CDR1 is MNHEY and CDR2 is SVGAGI. The CDR3 is 12 residues long. The CDR3 bases are TGTGCAGCAGGGGGAACTGGAAACACCATATATTTT. This codes for CAAGGTGNTIYF.

The chain has TRBV5-1 and TRBJ2-5; TRBD2 might be the D (6 bases). This CDR3 is built from 14 residues. Germline loops: CDR1 SGHRS, CDR2 YFSETQ. With 7 bases removed from V and 4 bases from J, the gap between germline ends came to 17 bases. The CDR3 DNA is TGCGCCAGCCTGAAAGGCGGGGCGGGAGAGACCCAGTACTTC. Its translation is CASLKGGAGETQYF.

V is TRBV13 and J is TRBJ2-5; perhaps TRBD1 as D (6 bases). CDR3 length: 13 residues. Between the trimmed V and J ends, which lost 5 bases and 4 bases, there was a span of 11 bases. CDR1 PRHDT and CDR2 FYEKMQ come from the germline V gene (reference sequence). CDR3 residues: CASSRQGIETQYF. CDR3 nucleotides: TGTGCCAGCAGCCGGCAGGGGATAGAGACCCAGTACTTC.